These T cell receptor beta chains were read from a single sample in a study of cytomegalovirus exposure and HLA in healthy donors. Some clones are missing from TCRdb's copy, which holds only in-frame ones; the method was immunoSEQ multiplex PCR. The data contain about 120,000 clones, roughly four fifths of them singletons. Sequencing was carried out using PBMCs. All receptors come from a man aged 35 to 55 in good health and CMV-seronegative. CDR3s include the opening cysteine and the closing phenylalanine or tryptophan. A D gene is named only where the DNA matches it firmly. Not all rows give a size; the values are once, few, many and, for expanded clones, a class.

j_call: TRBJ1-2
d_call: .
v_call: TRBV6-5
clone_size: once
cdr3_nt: TGTGCCAGCAGTTCTAGGGGCGGCTACACCTTC
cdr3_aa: CASSSRGGYTF

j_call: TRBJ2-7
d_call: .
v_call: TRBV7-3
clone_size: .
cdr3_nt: TGTGCCAGCAGCTTAACGGGGGTCAGGGGCCCTTTTTCCTACGAGCAGTACTTC
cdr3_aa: CASSLTGVRGPFSYEQYF

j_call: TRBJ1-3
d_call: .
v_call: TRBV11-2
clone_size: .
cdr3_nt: TGTGCCAGCAGCTTGGGGGCTGCCGGAAACACCATATATTTT
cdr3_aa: CASSLGAAGNTIYF

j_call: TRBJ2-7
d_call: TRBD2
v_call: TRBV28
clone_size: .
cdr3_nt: TGTGCCAGTTTAGCGGGAGCCGACGAGCAGTACTTC
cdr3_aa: CASLAGADEQYF

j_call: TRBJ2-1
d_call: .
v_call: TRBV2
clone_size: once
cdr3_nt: TGTGCCACCGGGACTTACAACTACAATGAGCAGTTCTTC
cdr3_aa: CATGTYNYNEQFF

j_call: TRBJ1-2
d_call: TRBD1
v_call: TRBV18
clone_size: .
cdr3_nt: TGTGCCAGCTCACCATTGGACAGGGAAGTTGGCTACACCTTC
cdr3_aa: CASSPLDREVGYTF

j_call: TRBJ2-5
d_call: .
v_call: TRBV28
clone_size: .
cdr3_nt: TGTGCCAGCAGAGAGTCACAAGAGACCCAGTACTTC
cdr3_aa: CASRESQETQYF

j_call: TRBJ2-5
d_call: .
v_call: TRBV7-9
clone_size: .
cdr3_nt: TGTGCCAGCAGCTTGCGGATCCCCCGGGAGACCCAGTACTTC
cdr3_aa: CASSLRIPRETQYF

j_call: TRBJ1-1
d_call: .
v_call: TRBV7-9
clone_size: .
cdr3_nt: TGTGCCAGCAGCTTTTACCGGGGAACCTTGAACACTGAAGCTTTCTTT
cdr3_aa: CASSFYRGTLNTEAFF

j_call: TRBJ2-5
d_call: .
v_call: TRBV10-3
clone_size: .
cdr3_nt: TGTGCCGCCGCCGGGCCCTCGGGGGAGACCCAGTACTTC
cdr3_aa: CAAAGPSGETQYF

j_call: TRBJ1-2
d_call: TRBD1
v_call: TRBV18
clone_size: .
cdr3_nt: TGTGCCAGCTCACTTGGACAGGGGGACGTCTATGGCTACACCTTC
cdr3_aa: CASSLGQGDVYGYTF

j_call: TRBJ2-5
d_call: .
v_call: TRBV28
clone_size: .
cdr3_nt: TGTGCCAGCAGTTTGCCTGGAGGGGGCCTGCGGATGGCGGAGACCCAGTACTTC
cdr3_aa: CASSLPGGGLRMAETQYF

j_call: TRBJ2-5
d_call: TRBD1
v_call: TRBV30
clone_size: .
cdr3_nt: TGTGCCTGGAGTACGACAGGGGGACAAGAGACCCAGTACTTC
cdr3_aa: CAWSTTGGQETQYF

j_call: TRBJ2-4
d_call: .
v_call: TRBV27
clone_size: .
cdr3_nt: TGTGCCAGCACCCAAGGTGGGGGGGCAAACATTCAGTACTTC
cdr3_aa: CASTQGGGANIQYF

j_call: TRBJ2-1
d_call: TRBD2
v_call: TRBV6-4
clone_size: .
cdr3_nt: TGTGCCAGCAGTGTTAGCGGGAGTCATAATGAGCAGTTCTTC
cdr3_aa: CASSVSGSHNEQFF

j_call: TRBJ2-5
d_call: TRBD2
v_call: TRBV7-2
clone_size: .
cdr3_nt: TGTGCCAGCAGCCCCCGCGTAGCGGGAGGGGAGACCCAGTACTTC
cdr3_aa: CASSPRVAGGETQYF

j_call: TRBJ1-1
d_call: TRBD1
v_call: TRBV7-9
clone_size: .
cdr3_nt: TGTGCCAGCAGCTCGGGGACAGGGCTCATGAACACTGAAGCTTTCTTT
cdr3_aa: CASSSGTGLMNTEAFF

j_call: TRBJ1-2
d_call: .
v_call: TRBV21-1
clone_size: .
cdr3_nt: TGTGCCAGCAGCGCCTTTCCCGGAGATTCTAACTATGGCTACACCTTC
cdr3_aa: CASSAFPGDSNYGYTF

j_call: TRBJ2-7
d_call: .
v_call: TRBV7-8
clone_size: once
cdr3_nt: TGTGCCAGCAGCTTAGCCGGTACTAGCTACGAGCAGTACTTC
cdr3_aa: CASSLAGTSYEQYF

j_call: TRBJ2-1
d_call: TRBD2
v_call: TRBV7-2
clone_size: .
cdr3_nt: TGTGCCAGCAGCTCCGTAGCGGGAGGGTACAATGAGCAGTTCTTC
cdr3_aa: CASSSVAGGYNEQFF

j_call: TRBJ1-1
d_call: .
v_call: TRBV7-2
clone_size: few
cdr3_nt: TGTGCCAGCAGCCGCGGACAGAGAATGAACACTGAAGCTTTCTTT
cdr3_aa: CASSRGQRMNTEAFF

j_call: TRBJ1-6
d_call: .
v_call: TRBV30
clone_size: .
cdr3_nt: TGTGCCTGGAGTGTGTTGGGGGCGGGTTCACCCCTCCACTTT
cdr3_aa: CAWSVLGAGSPLHF

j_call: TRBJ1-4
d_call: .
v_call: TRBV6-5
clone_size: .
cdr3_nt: TGTGCCAGCAGGCCCACCGGGATCAATAATGAAAAACTGTTTTTT
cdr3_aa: CASRPTGINNEKLFF

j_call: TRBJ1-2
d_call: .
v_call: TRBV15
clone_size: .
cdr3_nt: TGTGCCACCAGCTTCGCCAGGGACAATGATGGCTACACCTTC
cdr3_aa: CATSFARDNDGYTF

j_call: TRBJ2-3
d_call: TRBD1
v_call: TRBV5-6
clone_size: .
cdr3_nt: TGTGCCAGCAGCTTGGTGGGGGACAGGGGCACAGATACGCAGTATTTT
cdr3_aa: CASSLVGDRGTDTQYF

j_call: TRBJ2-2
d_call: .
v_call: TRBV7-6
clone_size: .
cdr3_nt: TGTGCCAGCAGCTTAAAGGCGGGCTACACCGGGGAGCTGTTTTTT
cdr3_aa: CASSLKAGYTGELFF

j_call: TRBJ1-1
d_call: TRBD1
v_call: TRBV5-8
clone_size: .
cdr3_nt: TGTGCCAGCAGCCAGGGGGACAGGAGTAACACTGAAGCTTTCTTT
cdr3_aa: CASSQGDRSNTEAFF

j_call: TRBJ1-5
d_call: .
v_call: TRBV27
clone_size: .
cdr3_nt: TGTGCCAGCAGTTTAGGGGCAGAGTTCAATCAGCCCCAGCATTTT
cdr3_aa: CASSLGAEFNQPQHF

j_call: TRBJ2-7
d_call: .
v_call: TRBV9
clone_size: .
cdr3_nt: TGTGCCAGCAGCGCGCAGGGGGGCGAGCAGTACTTC
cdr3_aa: CASSAQGGEQYF

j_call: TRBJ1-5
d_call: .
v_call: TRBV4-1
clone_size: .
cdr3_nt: TGCGCCAGCAGCCAAGCGCCAGGGGAACGCAATCAGCCCCAGCATTTT
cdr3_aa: CASSQAPGERNQPQHF

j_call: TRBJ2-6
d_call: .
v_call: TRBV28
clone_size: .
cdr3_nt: TGTGCCAGCAGTTTTTCGACTGGGGCCACCGTCCTGACTTTC
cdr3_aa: CASSFSTGATVLTF